The following is a TCR beta chain sequence with its context. V lost 2 bases and J lost 1, with 11 bases in between. CDR3 length: 15 amino acids. Looked up from germline, CDR1 is LNHNV and CDR2 is YYDKDF (reference sequence). This record belongs to a study of blood T cell repertoires in COVID-19. Study summary: COVID-19 samples, acute and convalescent, were from the United States, Italy and Spain. From T cells, B-cell-depleted T cells, or PBMCs came the material, which was cDNA or gDNA.

Source study methods: Amplifying reference gene primers gave estimates of nucleated cell counts. The data were produced by immunoSEQ multiplex PCR, yet TCRdb's version contains in-frame clones alone and is incomplete. V, J and clone size derive from that table, while D and trimming were established from the DNA sequence. The table has fewer than 90,000 clones, about 71% seen once. The TCR comes from a woman between 50 and 59 years old with acute or convalescent COVID-19. The V and J genes are TRBV15 and TRBJ1-1, with unresolved D. The sample was peripheral blood. The CDR3 spells CATSRTRLGNTEAFF. The CDR3 region has the DNA TGTGCCACCAGCAGAACGAGGCTTGGGAACACTGAAGCTTTCTTT.